The present T cell receptor (beta chain) was sequenced within a study of Ad26.COV2.S vaccination and SARS-CoV-2 variants. This CDR3 is built from 16 residues. V shed 0 bases and J shed 2 bases, with 14 bases lying between them. CDR1 and CDR2 (germline): LNHNV, YYDKDF (reference sequence). TCRdb's copy holds only in-frame clones and misses some; the assay was immunoSEQ multiplex PCR. The data show about 180,000 clones, around nine tenths seen once. This TCR was sampled from a human donor who had recovered from COVID-19. Source: peripheral blood, taken after recovery from COVID-19. The rearrangement joins TRBV15 to TRBJ2-7; D is possibly TRBD1 (6 bases). CDR3 coding DNA: TGTGCCACCAGCAGAGATGTGATGGACAGCCCCTACGAGCAGTACTTC. Its protein is CATSRDVMDSPYEQYF.